This TCR beta chain derives from a study of CD8+ T cells in alopecia areata. This clone was counted a few times. At one end the junction does not follow the germline gene, possibly because of a read error. The V gene's germline CDR1 is SSHAT and CDR2 FNYEAQ (reference sequence). This CDR3 contains 17 residues. Treatment described: oral pan-JAK inhibitor, 5-10 mg twice daily. Extracted RNA was reverse transcribed, and the resulting cDNA served as sequencing template. Data came from immunoSEQ multiplex PCR; TCRdb stores just in-frame clones and leaves some out. The sample records 200,000 to 250,000 clones, under 40% being singletons.

The chain couples TRBV7-7 to TRBJ2-1; 13 bases are shared with TRBD2. The TCR comes from a human donor with alopecia areata. The source was CD4+ T cells sorted from blood, collected between weeks 30 and 35, from a patient treated with tofacitinib. CDR3: CASSPQPGLAGIHEQFF. The CDR3 bases are TGTGCTAGCAGCCCTCAACCGGGACTAGCGGGAATCCATGAGCAGTTCTTC.